These 11 T cell receptor beta chains were all obtained from the same sample, sequenced in a study of blood T cell repertoires in COVID-19 (dated by TCRdb to 2019 to 2021). Library creation used the immunoSEQ multiplex PCR assay. TCRdb provides this immuneACCESS table in a form limited to in-frame rearrangements. Some clones are lacking; in checked studies, under half of them reflect an unresolved V gene, and why the rest are absent is not known. The sample table records about 280,000 clones; around 89% of these occur just once. 4.6% of the sample is held by the ten biggest clonotypes. The specimen sequenced was peripheral blood. The receptors originated from a man aged 40-49 years with acute or convalescent COVID-19.

The chain combines TRBV29-1 with TRBJ1-1; the match to TRBD1 covers 8 bases. This CDR3 region has 12 residues. The germline CDR1 and CDR2 sequences are SQVTM and ANQGSEA. V dropped 7 bases and J dropped 2; count of bases not matched to a gene: 3. CDR3 sequence: CSADRGNTEAFF. The CDR3 DNA is TGCAGCGCCGACAGGGGAAACACTGAAGCTTTCTTT.

The V and J genes are TRBV6-1 and TRBJ2-7, with D perhaps TRBD2 (5 bases). Germline lookup yields CDR1 MNHNS and CDR2 SASEGT. V lost 1 base and J lost 4, with 14 bases in between. The CDR3 is 15 residues long. CDR3 sequence (DNA): TGTGCCAGCAGTGAAGGGAGGCAGGAGATTTACGAGCAGTACTTC. This gives the protein CASSEGRQEIYEQYF.

The rearrangement uses TRBV19 and TRBJ2-5, with no clear D. The germline V and J ends were trimmed by 0 bases and 3 bases, with 14 bases remaining between them. Germline V lookup: CDR1 LNHDA, CDR2 SQIVND (reference sequence). This CDR3 has 16 amino acids. As DNA, the CDR3 is TGTGCCAGTAGTATAGATAGCCTGGGTCCGAAAGAGACCCAGTACTTC. It encodes CASSIDSLGPKETQYF.

The rearrangement uses TRBV29-1 and TRBJ1-2; D is unresolved. Trimming pared 6 bases from V and 1 base from J, leaving 12 bases between. CDR1 is SQVTM, CDR2 ANQGSEA, per germline. The CDR3 consists of 13 residues. The CDR3 protein is CSVARPVNYGYTF. CDR3 nucleotide sequence: TGCAGCGTCGCTAGGCCGGTTAACTATGGCTACACCTTC.

The chain employs TRBV6-1 and TRBJ2-3, with D hard to call. The germline gives CDR1 MNHNS, CDR2 SASEGT. V lost 2 bases to trimming and J lost 5 bases, with 14 bases between them. This CDR3 has 15 residues. The CDR3 bases are TGTGCCAGCAGTGAAACGTCACACAGAGAAGATACGCAGTATTTT. Its translation: CASSETSHREDTQYF.

This chain links TRBV27 with TRBJ2-7, with 9 positions matching TRBD1. This CDR3 is 14 amino acids long. The V segment lost 5 bases and the J segment 3 bases; nucleotides outside the gene matches: 5. From germline, CDR1 is MNHEY and CDR2 SMNVEV (reference sequence). The CDR3 bases are TGTGCCAGCAGTGGGGGGACAGGGTTCTACGAGCAGTACTTC. This translates into CASSGGTGFYEQYF.

The chain recombines TRBV4-1 with TRBJ1-2; D ambiguous. Trimming shortened V by 3 bases and J by 3 bases, and 11 bases separated the two germline ends. This CDR3 is 14 amino acids long. CDR1 MGHRA and CDR2 YSYEKL come from the germline V gene. CDR3 DNA: TGCGCCAGCAGCCAGTTCGACACACACTATGGCTACACCTTC. As protein: CASSQFDTHYGYTF.

The rearrangement uses TRBV3-1 (or the pseudogene TRBV3-2) and TRBJ2-7, with TRBD1 matching 8 bases. The J segment lost 4 bases and the V segment lost 1 base, leaving 6 bases of the junction unmatched. Germline loops: CDR1 LGHDT, CDR2 YNNKEL (reference sequence). The CDR3 extends over 15 amino acids. The CDR3 DNA reads TGTGCCAGCAGCCAAGGCCCAGGGGGCCAGTACGAGCAGTACTTC. As protein: CASSQGPGGQYEQYF.

In its sample, this clone was seen once. Sequence at one end of the junction differs from germline and may be a read error. The rearrangement uses TRBV2 and TRBJ1-5; D gene uncertain. The CDR3 sequence is 13 residues long. Germline V gene data show CDR1 as SNHLY and CDR2 as FYNNEI. CDR3 bases: TGTGCCAGCTGTGAACGAGGCAATCAGCCCCAGCATTTT. This sequence encodes CASCERGNQPQHF.

The chain employs TRBV5-4 and TRBJ2-3; the match to TRBD2 covers 15 bases. Germline values: CDR1 SGHNT, CDR2 YYREEE (reference sequence). The length of the CDR3 is 17 residues. V trimming: 5 bases; J trimming: 6 bases; junction bases outside the gene matches: 10. The CDR3 region is CASRSGTSGGITDTQYF. The CDR3 DNA reads TGTGCCAGCAGATCCGGGACTAGCGGGGGGATTACGGATACGCAGTATTTT.

The chain recombines TRBV27 with TRBJ2-7, with D tentatively TRBD1 (5 bases). V gave up 11 bases and J gave up 2 bases, with 19 bases separating them. CDR3 length: 14 residues. Germline lookup yields CDR1 MNHEY and CDR2 SMNVEV (reference sequence). The CDR3 protein is CAYCYRLLTYEQYF. The DNA of the CDR3 is TGTGCCTATTGTTACAGGCTTTTGACCTACGAGCAGTACTTC.